This TCR beta chain derives from a study of blood T cell repertoires in COVID-19. TCRdb's table, derived via immunoSEQ multiplex PCR, lists solely in-frame clones and lacks some. The sample has hundreds of thousands of clones, roughly 84% seen once; the top ten hold 2% to 2.5%. The CDR3 covers 15 residues. J gave up 6 bases and V 5 bases, and 8 bases lay outside the gene matches. CDR1 and CDR2 from the germline V gene are SGHNT and YENEEA. The source is a woman between 40 and 50 years old who had recovered from COVID-19. The rearrangement uses TRBV11-3 and TRBJ2-2; TRBD2 matches 8 bases. Sample: peripheral blood. The CDR3 DNA reads TGTGCCAGCAGCCCCCTCGTCGGGGGGGCCGGGGAGCTGTTTTTT. Translating gives CASSPLVGGAGELFF.